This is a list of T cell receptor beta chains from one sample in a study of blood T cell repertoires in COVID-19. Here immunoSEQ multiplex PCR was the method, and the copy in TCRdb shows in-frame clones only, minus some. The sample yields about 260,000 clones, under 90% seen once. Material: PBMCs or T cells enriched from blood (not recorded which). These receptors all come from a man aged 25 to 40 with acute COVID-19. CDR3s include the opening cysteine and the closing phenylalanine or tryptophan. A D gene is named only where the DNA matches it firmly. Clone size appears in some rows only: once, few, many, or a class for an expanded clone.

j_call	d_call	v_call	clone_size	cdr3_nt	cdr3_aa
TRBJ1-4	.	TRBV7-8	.	TGTGCCAGCAGCTTGTATGCAACTAATGAAAAACTGTTTTTT	CASSLYATNEKLFF
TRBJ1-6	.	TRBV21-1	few	TGTGCCAGCAGCAAAAAAAGAGCAACTGCCTCACCCCTCCACTTT	CASSKKRATASPLHF
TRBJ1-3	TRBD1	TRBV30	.	TGTGCCTGGAACGGACAGGGAAAGGGAAACACCATATATTTT	CAWNGQGKGNTIYF
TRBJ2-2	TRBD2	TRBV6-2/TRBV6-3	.	TGTGCCAGCAGTTACTCCCGACTAGCGGGAATATCTCCCGGGGAGCTGTTTTTT	CASSYSRLAGISPGELFF
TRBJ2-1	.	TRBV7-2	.	TGTGCCAGCAGCTCCGGGGGAGTTGAGCAGTTCTTC	CASSSGGVEQFF
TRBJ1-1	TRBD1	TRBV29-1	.	TGCAGCGTTGAAGATTGGGACAGGGGGCACACTGAAGCTTTCTTT	CSVEDWDRGHTEAFF
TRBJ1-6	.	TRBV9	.	TGTGCCAGCAGCCCTGGGAGTGGTTTTTTCCTCCACTTT	CASSPGSGFFLHF
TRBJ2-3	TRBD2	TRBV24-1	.	TGTGCCACCAGTGAGGGGGGGGCGGGAGGTATCACAGATACGCAGTATTTT	CATSEGGAGGITDTQYF
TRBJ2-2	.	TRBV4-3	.	TGCGCCAGCAGCCGGGACTCTAACACCGGGGAGCTGTTTTTT	CASSRDSNTGELFF
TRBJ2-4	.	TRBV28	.	TGTGCCAGCAGTTCCCCAGGGGTTAAGGACATTCAGTACTTC	CASSSPGVKDIQYF
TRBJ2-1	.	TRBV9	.	TGTGCCAGCAGCGTGTCTGACAGTCCGCTACAGTTCTTC	CASSVSDSPLQFF
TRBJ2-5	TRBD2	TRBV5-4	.	TGTGCCAGCAGCTTGGTTCGGCGGGGGGGCTTGAGGTACCAAGAGACCCAGTACTTC	CASSLVRRGGLRYQETQYF
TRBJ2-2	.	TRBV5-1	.	TGTGCCAGCAGCTTGCAGGACACCGGGGAGCTGTTTTTT	CASSLQDTGELFF
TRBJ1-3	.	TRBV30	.	TGTGCCTGGAGTACGGGGATCGGAAACACCATATATTTT	CAWSTGIGNTIYF
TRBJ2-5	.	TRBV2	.	TGTGCCAGCAGTGAAGGGACTTACCAAGAGACCCAGTACTTC	CASSEGTYQETQYF
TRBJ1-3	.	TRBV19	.	TGTGCCAGTAGCCCGACAGGAGCCGGACTCTCTGGAAACACCATATATTTT	CASSPTGAGLSGNTIYF
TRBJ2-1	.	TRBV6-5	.	TGTGCCACAATGGGGGGACCCCTAAACAATGAGCAGTTCTTC	CATMGGPLNNEQFF
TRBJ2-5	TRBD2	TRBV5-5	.	TGTGCCAGCAGCTTGTTGGGCGGCGGGGGAGCGGAGACCCAGTACTTC	CASSLLGGGGAETQYF
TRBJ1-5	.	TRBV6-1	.	TGTGCCAGCAGTGAGTTGGTTGGGGGCCAGCAGCCCCAGCATTTT	CASSELVGGQQPQHF
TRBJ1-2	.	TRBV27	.	TGTGCCAGCAGTTTACAGGGGCTAGGCTATGGCTACACCTTC	CASSLQGLGYGYTF
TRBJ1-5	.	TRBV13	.	TGTGCCAGCAGCTTAGCCAGCTCGGCGGGGCTCGGTCAGCCCCAGCATTTT	CASSLASSAGLGQPQHF
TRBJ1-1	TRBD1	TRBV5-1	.	TGCGCCAGCAGCTTGGAACTGGGACAGGGGGCGCGAACTGAAGCTTTCTTT	CASSLELGQGARTEAFF
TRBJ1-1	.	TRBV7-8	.	TGTGCCAGCAGCTTAGCGCAGGATTCATCTGAAGCTTTCTTT	CASSLAQDSSEAFF
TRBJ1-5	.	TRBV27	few	TGTGCCAGCAGTCACAGGGATAGCAATCAGCCCCAGCATTTT	CASSHRDSNQPQHF
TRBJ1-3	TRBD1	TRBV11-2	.	TGTGCCAGCAGCCGGACAGGAGATTGGAAAAACACCATATATTTT	CASSRTGDWKNTIYF
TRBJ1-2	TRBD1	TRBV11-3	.	TGTGCCAGCAGCTTAGGTGTCGGAGGACAGGGGCTTCTTTCAACCTATGGCTACACCTTC	CASSLGVGGQGLLSTYGYTF
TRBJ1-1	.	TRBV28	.	TGTGCCAGCAGTCCCCCACGGGGGGTCTTAGCTGAAGCTTTCTTT	CASSPPRGVLAEAFF
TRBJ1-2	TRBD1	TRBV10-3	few	TGTGCCATCAGTGAGTCGATAACAGGGGGCGGGGATGGCTACACCTTC	CAISESITGGGDGYTF
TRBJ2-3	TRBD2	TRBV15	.	TGTGCCACCAGCAGAGAGGGGCCTGAGACTAGCGGCACAGATACGCAGTATTTT	CATSREGPETSGTDTQYF
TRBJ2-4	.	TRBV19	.	TGTGCCTCCAGGGGAAAAAACATTCAGTACTTC	CASRGKNIQYF
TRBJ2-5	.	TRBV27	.	TGTGCCAGCAGTTTACTGGGGGCGGGTAGAGAGACCCAGTACTTC	CASSLLGAGRETQYF
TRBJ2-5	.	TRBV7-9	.	TGTGCCAGCAGCTTAGATCAGGTTCGCGAGACCCAGTACTTC	CASSLDQVRETQYF
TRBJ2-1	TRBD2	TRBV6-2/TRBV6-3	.	TGTGCCAGCAGTTCCCCGGGACTAGGGGAGCAGTTCTTC	CASSSPGLGEQFF
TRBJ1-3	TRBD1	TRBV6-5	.	TGTGCCAGCAGTTACTCACAGGGGAACTCTGGAAACACCATATATTTT	CASSYSQGNSGNTIYF
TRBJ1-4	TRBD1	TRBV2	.	TGTGCCAGCAGTGTTGACAGGGGAGGCGAAAAACTGTTTTTT	CASSVDRGGEKLFF
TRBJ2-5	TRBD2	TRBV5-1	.	TGCGCCAGCAGCTTAGGTACTAGCGGGGGATCCCAAGAGACCCAGTACTTC	CASSLGTSGGSQETQYF
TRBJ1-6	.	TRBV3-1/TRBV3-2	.	TGTGCCAGCAGACGAAGACGGGGAGAGAATTCACCCCTCCACTTT	CASRRRRGENSPLHF
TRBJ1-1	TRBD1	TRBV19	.	TGTGCCAGTAGAAAGGGACAGTTGAACACTGAAGCTTTCTTT	CASRKGQLNTEAFF
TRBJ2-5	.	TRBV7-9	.	TGTGCCAGCAGCGACGGCGGGCAGGGGCGCAGCGAGACCCAGTACTTC	CASSDGGQGRSETQYF
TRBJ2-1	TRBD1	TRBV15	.	TGTGCCACCAGCAGACAAAAAGGACAGGGGCCAAACAATGAGCAGTTCTTC	CATSRQKGQGPNNEQFF
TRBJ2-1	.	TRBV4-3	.	TGCGCCAGCAGCCAAGCCTCAGGGTACAATGAGCAGTTCTTC	CASSQASGYNEQFF
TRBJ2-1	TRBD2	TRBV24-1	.	TGTGCCACCAGTGATCTAGCGGGAGGTAGTGAGCAGTTCTTC	CATSDLAGGSEQFF
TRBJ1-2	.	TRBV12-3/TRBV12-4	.	TGTGCCAGCAGCCTCAGGGAGGGGCTCGGCTACACCTTC	CASSLREGLGYTF
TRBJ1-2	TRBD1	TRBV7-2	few	TGTGCCAGCAGCTCAGACAGGGGCTATGGCTACACCTTC	CASSSDRGYGYTF
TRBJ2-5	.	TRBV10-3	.	TGTGCCATCAGTGAGCCGGGGAATACAGAGACCCAGTACTTC	CAISEPGNTETQYF
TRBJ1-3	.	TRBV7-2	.	TGTGCCAGCAGGCGGGAGTCTGGAAACACCATATATTTT	CASRRESGNTIYF
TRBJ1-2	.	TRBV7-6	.	TGTGCCAGTGGGGGGTTCAACTATGGCTACACCTTC	CASGGFNYGYTF
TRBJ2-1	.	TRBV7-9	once	TGTGCCAGCAGCCCGGAAGCGGTCTCCTACAATGAGCAGTTCTTC	CASSPEAVSYNEQFF
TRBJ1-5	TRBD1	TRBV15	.	TGTGCCACCAGCAGGGCCGTAAAACAGGGGGGTCAGCCCCAGCATTTT	CATSRAVKQGGQPQHF
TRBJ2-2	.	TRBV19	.	TGTGCCAGTAGTACGCCACAGGGCCCCGGGGAGCTGTTTTTT	CASSTPQGPGELFF
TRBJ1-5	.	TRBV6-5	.	TGTGCCAGCATTTTAATCGGGGATAATCAGCCCCAGCATTTT	CASILIGDNQPQHF